One T cell receptor (beta chain) is described in this entry. Its antigen is not identified. The CDR3 spans 15 residues. V gave up 1 base and J gave up 5 bases; unmatched junction bases: 4. CDR1 is MDHEN and CDR2 is SYDVKM in the germline V gene. These data come from a study of cytomegalovirus exposure and HLA in healthy donors. As for the study in general: Around 87 million unique TCRs, all from HLA-typed donors, were included in an early release of the data. The study's findings and limits: A reported reduction in N-insertions relative to the roughly 640-donor mean was seen in an Asian-associated ancestry cluster in a later analysis. Earlier analysis looked at TCR beta V segments, and most were productive about 90% or about 30% of the time. Association of under 20,000 TCR beta sequences with HLA alleles was found at 0.05 false discovery rate in a later analysis.

PCR employed 60 Vbeta and 13 Jbeta primers. TCRdb keeps only in-frame clones here, not all; method: immunoSEQ multiplex PCR. The sample shows some 150,000 clones, about 80% of them seen only once. The chain is built from TRBV28 and TRBJ2-2, with 7 bases lining up with TRBD1. This sequence was found in a man in his thirties or forties in good health and CMV-seronegative. Sequencing was carried out using PBMCs. CDR3 nucleotides: TGTGCCAGCAGTTTATTAGCAGGGGGTACCGGGGAGCTGTTTTTT. Encoded protein: CASSLLAGGTGELFF.